This T cell receptor beta chain was identified during a study of CD8 T cells in Susac syndrome. The authors reverse transcribed about 0.45 to 1 ug RNA with random hexamers. Using its own MiXCR run on the immunoSEQ multiplex PCR reads, TCRdb lists one record per CDR3 protein. The sample contains over 200,000 distinct CDR3 sequences, just under 95% of which appear only once. The CDR3 is made up of 14 amino acids. V lost 6 bases to trimming and J lost 4 bases; unmatched junction nucleotides: 8. Germline V gene lookup returns CDR1 MGHDK and CDR2 SYGVNS. The J gene is TRBJ1-2, the V gene TRBV25-1; TRBD1 matches at 7 bases. The source material was CD4+ T cells from PBMCs. This sequence originates from a human donor with multiple sclerosis. CDR3 sequence: CASRKTGQSYGYTF. The CDR3 nucleotides are TGTGCCAGCAGGAAGACAGGGCAGAGCTATGGCTACACCTTC.